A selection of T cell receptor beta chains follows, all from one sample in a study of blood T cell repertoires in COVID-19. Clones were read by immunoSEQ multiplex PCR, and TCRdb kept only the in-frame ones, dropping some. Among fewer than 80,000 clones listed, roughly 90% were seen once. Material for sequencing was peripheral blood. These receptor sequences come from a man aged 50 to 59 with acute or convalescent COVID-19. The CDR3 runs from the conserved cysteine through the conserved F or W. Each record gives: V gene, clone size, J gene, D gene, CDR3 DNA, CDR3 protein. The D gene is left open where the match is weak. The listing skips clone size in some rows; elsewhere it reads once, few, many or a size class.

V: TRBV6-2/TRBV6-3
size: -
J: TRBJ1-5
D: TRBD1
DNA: TGTGCCAGCAGTTACAACCCCAGGGGGAGGAATCAGCCCCAGCATTTT
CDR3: CASSYNPRGRNQPQHF

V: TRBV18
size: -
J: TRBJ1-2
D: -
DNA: TGTGCCAGCTCACTACGGCAGGGCGATGGCTACACCTTC
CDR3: CASSLRQGDGYTF

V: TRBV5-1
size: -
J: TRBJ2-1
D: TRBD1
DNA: TGCGCCAGCAGCTTGCCCCAATGGACAGGGGCTAAGGCCGTCTTCGATGAGCAGTTCTTC
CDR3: CASSLPQWTGAKAVFDEQFF

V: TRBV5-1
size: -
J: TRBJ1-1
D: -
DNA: TGCGCCAGCAGCTTGGTACCGGGCACTGAAGCTTTCTTT
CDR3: CASSLVPGTEAFF

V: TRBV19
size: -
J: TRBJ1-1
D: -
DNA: TGTGCCAGTGGGGACTCTGGCACTGAAGCTTTCTTT
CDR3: CASGDSGTEAFF

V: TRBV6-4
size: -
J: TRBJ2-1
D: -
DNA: TGTGCCAGCAGTGAGAGTCTCTCCTACAATGAGCAGTTCTTC
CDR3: CASSESLSYNEQFF

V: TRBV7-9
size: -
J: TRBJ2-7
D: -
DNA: TGTGCCAGCACATCCCGGGAGAGCTACGAGCAGTACTTC
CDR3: CASTSRESYEQYF

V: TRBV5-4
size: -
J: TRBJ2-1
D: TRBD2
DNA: TGTGCCAGCAGCTTGGGGGTAGCGGGGGACAATGAGCAGTTCTTC
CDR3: CASSLGVAGDNEQFF

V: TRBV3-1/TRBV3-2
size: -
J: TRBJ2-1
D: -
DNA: TGTGCCAGCAGCCAAGTTGCTAGCGCATACAATGAGCAGTTCTTC
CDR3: CASSQVASAYNEQFF

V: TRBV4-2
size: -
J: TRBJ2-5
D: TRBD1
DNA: TGTGCCAGCAGCCTGTTCCAGGGGGCGTCGGAGACCCAGTACTTC
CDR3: CASSLFQGASETQYF

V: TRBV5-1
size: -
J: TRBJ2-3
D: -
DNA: TGCGCCAGCAGCTTGAGTCAGGGGGGCAAAGATACGCAGTATTTT
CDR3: CASSLSQGGKDTQYF

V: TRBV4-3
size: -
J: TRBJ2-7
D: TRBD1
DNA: TGCGCCAGCAGCCAAGATTTTGCAGCCGGGACAGCATTTTACGAGCAGTACTTC
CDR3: CASSQDFAAGTAFYEQYF

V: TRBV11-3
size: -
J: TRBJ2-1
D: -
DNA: TGTGCCAGCAGCTTCGCTAGCGACAATGAGCAGTTCTTC
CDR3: CASSFASDNEQFF

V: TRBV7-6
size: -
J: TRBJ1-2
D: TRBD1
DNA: TGTGCCAGTAGTGGGACAGGGAGGAACTATGGCTACACCTTC
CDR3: CASSGTGRNYGYTF

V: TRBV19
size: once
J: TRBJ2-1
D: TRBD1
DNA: TGTGCCACCACCGGACAGGGGGTCGGTTACAATGAGCAGTTCTTC
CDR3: CATTGQGVGYNEQFF

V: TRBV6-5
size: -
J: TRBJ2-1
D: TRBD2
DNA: TGTGCCAGCAGCCTAGCGGGAGGGTGGTACAATGAGCAGTTCTTC
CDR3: CASSLAGGWYNEQFF

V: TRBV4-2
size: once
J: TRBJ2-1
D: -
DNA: TGTGCCAGCAGCCAAGTCGATGAGCAGTTCTTC
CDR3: CASSQVDEQFF

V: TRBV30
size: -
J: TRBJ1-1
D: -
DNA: TGTGCCTGGAGTGTAATGGATGAGGTGGCTTTCTTT
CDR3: CAWSVMDEVAFF

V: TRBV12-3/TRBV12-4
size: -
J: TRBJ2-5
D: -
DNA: TGTGCCAGCAGTTTCAGAGGGGAGACCCAGTACTTC
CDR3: CASSFRGETQYF

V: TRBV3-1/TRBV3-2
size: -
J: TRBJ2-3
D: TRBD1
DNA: TGTGCCAGCAGCCCCAAGGCAGGGGGCCACACAGATACGCAGTATTTT
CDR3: CASSPKAGGHTDTQYF

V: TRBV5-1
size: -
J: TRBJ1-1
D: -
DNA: TGCGCCAGCAGCTTTTTTACCGGGACTGAGAACACTGAAGCTTTCTTT
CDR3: CASSFFTGTENTEAFF

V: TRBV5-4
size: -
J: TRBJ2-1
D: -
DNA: TGTGCCAGCAGCTACCGACTAGGTGAGCAGTTCTTC
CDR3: CASSYRLGEQFF

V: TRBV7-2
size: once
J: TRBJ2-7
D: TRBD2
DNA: TGTGCCAGCAGCCAGGGACTAGCGGGAGGGGTCTTCTACGAGCAGTACTTC
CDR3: CASSQGLAGGVFYEQYF

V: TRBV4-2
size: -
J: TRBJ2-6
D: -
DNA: TGTGCCAGCAGCCAGAGCCTACGGAGAGACTCTGGGGCCAACGTCCTGACTTTC
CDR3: CASSQSLRRDSGANVLTF

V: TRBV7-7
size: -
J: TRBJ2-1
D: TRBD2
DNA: TGTGCCAGCAGCTTTCCGGGGGGTAGGGAATCCTACAATGAGCAGTTCTTC
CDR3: CASSFPGGRESYNEQFF

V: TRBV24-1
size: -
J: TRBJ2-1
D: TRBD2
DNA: TGTGCCACCAGTGATCCCACGGGGGTAGCGGGATTGGGATCCTACAATGAGCAGTTCTTC
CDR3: CATSDPTGVAGLGSYNEQFF

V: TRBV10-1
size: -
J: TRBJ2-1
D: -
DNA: TGCGCCAGCAGTGAGGCAGGGTTCGGTGAGCAGTTCTTC
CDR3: CASSEAGFGEQFF

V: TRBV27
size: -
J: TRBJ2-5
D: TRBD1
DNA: TGTGCCAGCAGTCCGGGGACAGCGGAGACCCAGTACTTC
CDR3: CASSPGTAETQYF

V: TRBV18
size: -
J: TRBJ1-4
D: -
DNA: TGTGCCAGCTCACAGGGGACTAATGAAAAACTGTTTTTT
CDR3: CASSQGTNEKLFF

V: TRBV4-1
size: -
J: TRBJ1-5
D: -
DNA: TGCGCCAGCAGCCAAGAATGGAGGGCCTCCGGCAATCAGCCCCAGCATTTT
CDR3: CASSQEWRASGNQPQHF

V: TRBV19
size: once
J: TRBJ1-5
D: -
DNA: TGTGCCAGTAGGCTAGGGGTTTTTAGCAATCAGCCCCAGCATTTT
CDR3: CASRLGVFSNQPQHF

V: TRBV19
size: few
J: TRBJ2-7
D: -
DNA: TGTGCCAGTAGTATAGGCACAGGTTCCTACGAGCAGTACTTC
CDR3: CASSIGTGSYEQYF

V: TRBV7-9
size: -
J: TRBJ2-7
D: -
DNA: TGTGCCAGCAGCTTACAATCCGAGCAGTACTTC
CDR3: CASSLQSEQYF

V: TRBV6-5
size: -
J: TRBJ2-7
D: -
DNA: TGTGCCAGCAGCCGGACTGCCTCCCTCTCCTACGAGCAGTACTTC
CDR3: CASSRTASLSYEQYF

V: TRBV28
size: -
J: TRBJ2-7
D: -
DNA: TGTGCCAGCAGTTTATTCCGAGCCTACGAGCAGTACTTC
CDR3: CASSLFRAYEQYF

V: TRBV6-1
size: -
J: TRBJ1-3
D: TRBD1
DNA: TGTGCCAGCAGTGAACTTCCGGGACAGGGACTCTCTGGAAACACCATATATTTT
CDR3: CASSELPGQGLSGNTIYF

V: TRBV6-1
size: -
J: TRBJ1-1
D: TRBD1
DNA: TGTGCCAGCAGTGACCGTTGGAGACAGGGAGAAGCTTTCTTT
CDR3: CASSDRWRQGEAFF